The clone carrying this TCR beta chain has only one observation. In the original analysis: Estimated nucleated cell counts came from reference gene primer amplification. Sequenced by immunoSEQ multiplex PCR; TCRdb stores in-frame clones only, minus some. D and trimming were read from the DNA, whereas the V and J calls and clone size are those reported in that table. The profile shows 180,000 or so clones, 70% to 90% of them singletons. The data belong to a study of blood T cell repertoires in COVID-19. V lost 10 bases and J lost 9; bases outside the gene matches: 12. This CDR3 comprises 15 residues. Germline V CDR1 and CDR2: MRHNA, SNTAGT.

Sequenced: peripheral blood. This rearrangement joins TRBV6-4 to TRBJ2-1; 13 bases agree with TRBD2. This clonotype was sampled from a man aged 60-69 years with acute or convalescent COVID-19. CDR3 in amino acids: CATLPLAGGPSEQFF. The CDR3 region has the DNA TGTGCCACCCTCCCACTAGCGGGAGGGCCGAGTGAGCAGTTCTTC.